This T cell receptor (beta chain) was obtained from a study of regulatory T cells in long-lasting Graves disease. Time point indicated: newly diagnosed GD, antithyroid drugs for less than 3 months. RNA isolated from PBMCs was used to make the TCR library. Arm-PCR with iRepertoire HTBI primers amplified the CDR3 regions for these TCR beta libraries. TCRdb re-called the multiplex PCR reads through MiXCR, storing one row per CDR3 protein. Of roughly 500,000 distinct CDR3 sequences in the sample, about 14% were seen once. This clonotype was seen many times. Trimming left V 0 bases short and J 7 bases short, with 4 bases between. Germline V lookup: CDR1 SGDLS, CDR2 YYNGEE. This CDR3 has 11 amino acids. These data were also filed under a second study, of T cells in Graves' hyperthyroidism and ophthalmopathy. This second report adds: Clinical symptoms, serum thyroxine, TRAb, thyroid ultrasound and orbital computed tomography established diagnosis. RT-PCR in the first round (using the HTBI primer set) targeted the TCR CDR3. Median prediction lead before ophthalmopathy onset was around 7 months with the model.

This TCR came from a man under 40 with Graves disease. The V and J genes are TRBV9 and TRBJ1-2, with D unresolved. Specimen: peripheral blood mononuclear cells (PBMCs), collected at new diagnosis, from a patient treated with antithyroid drugs. The CDR3 spells CASSVGLGYTF. The CDR3 DNA follows: TGTGCCAGCAGCGTAGGTCTTGGCTACACCTTC.